The 7 T cell receptor beta chains below come from one sample, sequenced in a study of shared clonotypes between healthy human individuals. Here immunoSEQ multiplex PCR was the method, and the copy in TCRdb shows in-frame clones only, minus some. The repertoire consists of 1.6 million or so clones, with more than 95% occurring once and the leading ten covering approximately 1.1%. Source material: naive CD4+ T cells sorted from blood. Subset reported: CD45RA+ positively selected. These receptor sequences come from a man under 40 in good health.

For the CDR3, the DNA is TGTGCCAGCTCACCCGACCGGGACAGAACCTACGAGCAGTACTTC. Protein: CASSPDRDRTYEQYF. The V and J genes are TRBV18 and TRBJ2-7, with 7 bases identical to TRBD1. The V and J ends lost 3 bases and 2 bases, in that order; junction bases with no gene match: 7. Germline V gene lookup returns CDR1 KGHSH and CDR2 LQKENI. CDR3 size: 15 residues.

The chain uses TRBV7-2 and TRBJ2-3; the match to TRBD2 covers 8 bases. The V segment lost 3 bases and the J segment 2 bases; nucleotides outside the gene matches: 10. CDR1 is SGHTA, CDR2 FQGNSA, per germline. CDR3 length: 17 residues. The CDR3 region has the DNA TGTGCCAGCAGCTTTTTAGCGGGACCGTCCCCCACAGATACGCAGTATTTT. Its translation is CASSFLAGPSPTDTQYF.

This chain joins TRBV2 and TRBJ1-5, with D possibly matching TRBD1 (5 bases). V lost 7 bases and J lost 0, with 10 bases in between. Per germline, CDR1 SNHLY and CDR2 FYNNEI. CDR3 length: 14 amino acids. CDR3 DNA sequence: TGTGCCAGCAATGCAGGGTATAGCAATCAGCCCCAGCATTTT. Amino acid sequence: CASNAGYSNQPQHF. Full variable domain (missing parts from reference TRBV2 and TRBJ1-5): EPEVTQTPSHQVTQMGQEVILRCVPISNHLYFYWYRQILGQKVEFLVSFYNNEISEKSEIFDDQFSVERPDGSNFTLKIRSTKLEDSAMYFCASNAGYSNQPQHFGDGTRLSIL.

The CDR3 DNA is TGTGCCAGCAGGCCCCAGCCGAACACTGAAGCTTTCTTT. It translates to CASRPQPNTEAFF. The rearrangement uses TRBV7-2 and TRBJ1-1; D remains unclear. Germline V gene lookup returns CDR1 SGHTA and CDR2 FQGNSA. CDR3 length: 13 amino acids. The V gene lost 6 bases and the J gene lost 1 base, with 9 bases spanning the gap.

This clone was seen only a few times. Other DNA sequences of this sample code for an identical CDR3. The V and J genes are TRBV5-1 and TRBJ2-2; D unclear. The CDR3 extends over 14 amino acids. V was pared by 0 bases and J by 0 bases, with 3 bases between. Germline-derived CDR1 and CDR2 are SGHRS and YFSETQ. The CDR3 loop reads CASSLAANTGELFF. CDR3 DNA: TGCGCCAGCAGCTTGGCAGCGAACACCGGGGAGCTGTTTTTT. The complete variable domain, with remaining parts taken from reference TRBV5-1 and TRBJ2-2, reads KAGVTQTPRYLIKTRGQQVTLSCSPISGHRSVSWYQQTPGQGLQFLFEYFSETQRNKGNFPGRFSGRQFSNSRSEMNVSTLELGDSALYLCASSLAANTGELFFGEGSRLTVL.

The chain has TRBV28 and TRBJ1-2; D gene ambiguous. The CDR3 is 12 amino acids. V lost 4 bases and J lost 3, with 6 bases in between. CDR1 MDHEN and CDR2 SYDVKM come from the germline V gene. The CDR3 protein is CASSSRDYGYTF. DNA for the CDR3: TGTGCCAGCAGTTCCCGGGACTATGGCTACACCTTC.

V gene TRBV9 combines with J gene TRBJ2-7, with 9 positions matching TRBD2. The CDR3 length is 16 residues. The trim removed 0 bases at V and 0 bases at J, leaving 4 bases unmatched. From germline, CDR1 is SGDLS and CDR2 YYNGEE. CDR3 in DNA: TGTGCCAGCAGCGTAGCGGGTAGCGGGAGCTCCTACGAGCAGTACTTC. As protein: CASSVAGSGSSYEQYF.